Detailed here is one T cell receptor beta chain. Its cognate antigen is unknown. The data are from a study of cytomegalovirus exposure and HLA in healthy donors. Study outcomes and limitations: Listed as cytomegalovirus-associated were 150 to 200 TCR beta chains. Later, TCR association rates were found to vary by HLA locus, highest for DRB1 and lowest for HLA-C. A link between a missense DCLRE1C variant and TCR beta V- and J-gene trimming emerged from a later analysis.

PCR used 60 Vbeta primers and 13 Jbeta primers. Method: immunoSEQ multiplex PCR; TCRdb's copy keeps in-frame clones and lacks some. With around 140,000 clones in the sample, the ten largest clones hold over 1.5%. Germline V lookup: CDR1 SSHAT, CDR2 FNYEAQ (reference sequence). This CDR3 contains 13 residues. V lost 1 base to trimming and J lost 5 bases, with 9 bases between them. The rearrangement uses TRBV7-7 and TRBJ2-7; maybe TRBD2 (5 bases). Sequences were obtained from PBMCs. This TCR came from a man aged 18 to 30 in good health and CMV-seronegative. The CDR3 region has the DNA TGTGCCAGCAGCTTAGAACACGGGAACGAGCAGTACTTC. Its translation is CASSLEHGNEQYF.